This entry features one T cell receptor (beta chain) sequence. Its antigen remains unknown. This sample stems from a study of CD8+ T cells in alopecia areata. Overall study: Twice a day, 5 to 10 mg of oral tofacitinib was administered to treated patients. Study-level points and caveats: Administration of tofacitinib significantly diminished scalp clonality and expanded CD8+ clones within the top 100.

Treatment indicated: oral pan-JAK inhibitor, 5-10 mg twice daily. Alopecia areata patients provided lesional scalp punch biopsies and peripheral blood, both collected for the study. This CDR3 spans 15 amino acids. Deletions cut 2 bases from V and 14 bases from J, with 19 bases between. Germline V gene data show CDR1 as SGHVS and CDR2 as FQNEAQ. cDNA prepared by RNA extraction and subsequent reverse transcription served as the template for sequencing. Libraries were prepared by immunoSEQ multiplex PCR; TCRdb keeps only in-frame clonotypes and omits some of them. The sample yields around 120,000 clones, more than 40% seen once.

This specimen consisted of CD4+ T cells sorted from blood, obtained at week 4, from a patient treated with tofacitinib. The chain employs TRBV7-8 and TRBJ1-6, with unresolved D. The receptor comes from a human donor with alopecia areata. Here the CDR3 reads CASSLTGISSMTLHF. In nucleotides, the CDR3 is TGTGCCAGCAGCTTAACCGGGATATCATCTATGACCCTCCACTTT.